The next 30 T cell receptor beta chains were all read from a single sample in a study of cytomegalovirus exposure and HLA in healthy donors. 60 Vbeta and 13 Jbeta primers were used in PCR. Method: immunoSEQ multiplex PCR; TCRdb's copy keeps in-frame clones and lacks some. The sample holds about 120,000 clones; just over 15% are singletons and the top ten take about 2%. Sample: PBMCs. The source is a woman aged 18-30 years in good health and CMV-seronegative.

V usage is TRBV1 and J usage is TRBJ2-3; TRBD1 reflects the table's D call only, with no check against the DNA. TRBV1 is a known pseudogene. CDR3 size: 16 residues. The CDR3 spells CTSSHNPGASTDTQYF. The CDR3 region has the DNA TGCACCAGCAGCCACAACCCAGGGGCGAGCACAGATACGCAGTATTTT.

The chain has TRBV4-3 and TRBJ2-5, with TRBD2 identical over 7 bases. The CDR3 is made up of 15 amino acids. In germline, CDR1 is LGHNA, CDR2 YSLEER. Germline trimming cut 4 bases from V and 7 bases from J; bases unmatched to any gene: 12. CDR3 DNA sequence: TGCGCCAGCAGCCCGTCCAGGACCCCGGGGGGGACCCAGTACTTC. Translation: CASSPSRTPGGTQYF.

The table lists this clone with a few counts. CDR3 sequence: CASSFGDREAFF. CDR3 DNA: TGTGCCAGCAGCTTTGGGGACAGGGAAGCTTTCTTT. The chain couples TRBV5-6 to TRBJ1-1, with TRBD1 matching over 8 bases. V lost 2 bases and J lost 8; bases outside the gene matches: 2. The CDR3 runs 12 residues. Germline V gene sequence: CDR1 SGHDT, CDR2 YYEEEE.

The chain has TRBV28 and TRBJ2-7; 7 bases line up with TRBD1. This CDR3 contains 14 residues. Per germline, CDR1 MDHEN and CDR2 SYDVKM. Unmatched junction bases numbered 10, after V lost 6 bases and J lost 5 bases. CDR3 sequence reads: CASRNTGTVHEQYF. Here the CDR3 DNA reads TGTGCCAGCAGGAACACCGGGACAGTTCACGAGCAGTACTTC.

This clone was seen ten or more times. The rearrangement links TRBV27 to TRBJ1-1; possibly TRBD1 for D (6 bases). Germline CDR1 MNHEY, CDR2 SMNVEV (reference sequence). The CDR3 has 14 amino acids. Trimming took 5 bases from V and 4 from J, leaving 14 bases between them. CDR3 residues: CASSLRGGSTEAFF. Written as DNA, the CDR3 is TGTGCCAGCAGTCTAAGGGGGGGAAGCACTGAAGCTTTCTTT.

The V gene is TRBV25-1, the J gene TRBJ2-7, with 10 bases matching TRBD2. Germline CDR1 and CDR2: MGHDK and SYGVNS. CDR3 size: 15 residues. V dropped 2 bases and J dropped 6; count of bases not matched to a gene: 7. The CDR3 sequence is CASSEGLAGVSEQYF. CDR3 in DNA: TGTGCCAGCAGTGAAGGGCTAGCGGGAGTGAGCGAGCAGTACTTC.

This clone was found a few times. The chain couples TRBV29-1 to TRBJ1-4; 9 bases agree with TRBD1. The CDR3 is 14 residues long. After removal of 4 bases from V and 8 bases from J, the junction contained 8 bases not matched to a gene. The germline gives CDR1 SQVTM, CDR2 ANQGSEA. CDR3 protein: CSVVIGQGSEKLFF. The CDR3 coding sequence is TGCAGCGTTGTCATAGGACAGGGGTCCGAAAAACTGTTTTTT.

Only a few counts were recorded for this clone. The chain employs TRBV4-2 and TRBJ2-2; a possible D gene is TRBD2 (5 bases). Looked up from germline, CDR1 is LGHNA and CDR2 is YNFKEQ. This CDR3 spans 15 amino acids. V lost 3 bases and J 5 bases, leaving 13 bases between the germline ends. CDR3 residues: CASSQHSSSTGELFF. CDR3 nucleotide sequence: TGTGCCAGCAGCCAGCACTCTAGCAGTACCGGGGAGCTGTTTTTT.

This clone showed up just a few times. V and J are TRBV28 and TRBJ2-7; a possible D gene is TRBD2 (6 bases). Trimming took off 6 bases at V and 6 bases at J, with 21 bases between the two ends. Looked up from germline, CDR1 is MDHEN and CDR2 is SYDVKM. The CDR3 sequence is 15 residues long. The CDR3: CASSQTSTRVTEQYF. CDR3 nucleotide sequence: TGTGCCAGCAGCCAAACTAGCACGCGGGTCACCGAGCAGTACTTC.

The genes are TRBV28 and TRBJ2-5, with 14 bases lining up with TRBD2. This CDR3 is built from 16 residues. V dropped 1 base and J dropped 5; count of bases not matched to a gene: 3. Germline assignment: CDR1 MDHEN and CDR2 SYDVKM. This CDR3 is CASSLSTSGRVETQYF. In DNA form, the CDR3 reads TGTGCCAGCAGTTTATCGACTAGCGGGAGGGTTGAGACCCAGTACTTC. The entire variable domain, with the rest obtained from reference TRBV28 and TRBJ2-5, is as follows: DVKVTQSSRYLVKRTGEKVFLECVQDMDHENMFWYRQDPGLGLRLIYFSYDVKMKEKGDIPEGYSVSREKKERFSLILESASTNQTSMYLCASSLSTSGRVETQYFGPGTRLLVL.

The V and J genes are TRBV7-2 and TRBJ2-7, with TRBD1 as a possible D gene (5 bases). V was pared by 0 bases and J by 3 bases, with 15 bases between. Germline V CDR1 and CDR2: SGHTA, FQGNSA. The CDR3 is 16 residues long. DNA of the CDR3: TGTGCCAGCAGCTTAGCTAGGGGCGGATCCAACTACGAGCAGTACTTC. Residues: CASSLARGGSNYEQYF.

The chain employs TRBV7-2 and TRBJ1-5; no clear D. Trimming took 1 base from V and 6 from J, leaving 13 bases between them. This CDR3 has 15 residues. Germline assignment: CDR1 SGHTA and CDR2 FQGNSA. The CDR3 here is CASSLDEGYSQPQHF. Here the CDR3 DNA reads TGTGCCAGCAGCTTAGACGAGGGTTATAGTCAGCCCCAGCATTTT.

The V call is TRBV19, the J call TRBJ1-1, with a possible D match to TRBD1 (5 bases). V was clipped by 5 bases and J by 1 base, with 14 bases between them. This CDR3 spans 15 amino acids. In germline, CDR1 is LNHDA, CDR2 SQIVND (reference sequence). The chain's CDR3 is CASSWAVGGNTEAFF. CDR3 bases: TGTGCCAGTAGTTGGGCAGTCGGGGGGAACACTGAAGCTTTCTTT.

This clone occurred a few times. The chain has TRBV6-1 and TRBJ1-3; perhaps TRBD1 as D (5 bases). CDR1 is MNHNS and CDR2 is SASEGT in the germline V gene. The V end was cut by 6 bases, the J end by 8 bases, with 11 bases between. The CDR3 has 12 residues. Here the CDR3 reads CASRAGWDTIYF. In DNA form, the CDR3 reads TGTGCCAGCAGGGCAGGGTGGGACACCATATATTTT.

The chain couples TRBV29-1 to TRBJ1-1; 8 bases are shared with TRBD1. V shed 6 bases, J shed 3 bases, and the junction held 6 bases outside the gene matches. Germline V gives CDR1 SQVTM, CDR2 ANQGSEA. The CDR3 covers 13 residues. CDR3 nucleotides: TGCAGCGTAAAACAGGGGGGGGACACTGAAGCTTTCTTT. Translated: CSVKQGGDTEAFF.

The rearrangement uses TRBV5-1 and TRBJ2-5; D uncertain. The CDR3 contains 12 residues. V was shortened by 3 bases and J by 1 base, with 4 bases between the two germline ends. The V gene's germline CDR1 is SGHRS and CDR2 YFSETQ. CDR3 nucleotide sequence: TGCGCCAGCAGCTCGTTCCAAGAGACCCAGTACTTC. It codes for CASSSFQETQYF.

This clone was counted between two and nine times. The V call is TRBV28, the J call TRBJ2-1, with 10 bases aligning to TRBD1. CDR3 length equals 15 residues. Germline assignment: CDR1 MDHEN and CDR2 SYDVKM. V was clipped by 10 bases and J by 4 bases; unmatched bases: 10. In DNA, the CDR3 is TGTGCCACCAACCCGACAGGGGGCTGGTACAATGAGCAGTTCTTC. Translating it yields CATNPTGGWYNEQFF.

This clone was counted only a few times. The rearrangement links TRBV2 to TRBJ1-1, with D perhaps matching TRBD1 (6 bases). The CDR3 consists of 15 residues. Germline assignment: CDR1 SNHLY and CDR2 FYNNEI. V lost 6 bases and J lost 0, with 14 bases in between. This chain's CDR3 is CASRKQGQVNTEAFF. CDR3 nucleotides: TGTGCCAGCAGGAAACAGGGACAAGTGAACACTGAAGCTTTCTTT.

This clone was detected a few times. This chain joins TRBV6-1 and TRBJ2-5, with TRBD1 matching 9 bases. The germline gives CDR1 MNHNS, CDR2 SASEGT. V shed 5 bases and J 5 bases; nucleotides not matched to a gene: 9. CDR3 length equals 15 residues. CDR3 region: CASSLEGQGTETQYF. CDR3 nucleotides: TGTGCCAGCAGTCTAGAGGGACAGGGAACGGAGACCCAGTACTTC.

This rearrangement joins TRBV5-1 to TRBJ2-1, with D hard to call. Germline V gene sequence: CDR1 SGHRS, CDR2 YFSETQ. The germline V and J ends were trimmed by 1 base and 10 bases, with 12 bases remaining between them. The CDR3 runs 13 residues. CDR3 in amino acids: CASSLKRLEEQFF. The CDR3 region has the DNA TGCGCCAGCAGCTTGAAAAGGCTGGAGGAGCAGTTCTTC.

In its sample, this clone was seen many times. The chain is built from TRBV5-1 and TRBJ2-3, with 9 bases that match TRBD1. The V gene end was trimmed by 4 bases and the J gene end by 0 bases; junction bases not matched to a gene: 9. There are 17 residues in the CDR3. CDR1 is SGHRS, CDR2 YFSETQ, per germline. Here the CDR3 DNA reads TGCGCCAGCAGCCCTCAGACCGGACAGGGGAGCACAGATACGCAGTATTTT. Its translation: CASSPQTGQGSTDTQYF.

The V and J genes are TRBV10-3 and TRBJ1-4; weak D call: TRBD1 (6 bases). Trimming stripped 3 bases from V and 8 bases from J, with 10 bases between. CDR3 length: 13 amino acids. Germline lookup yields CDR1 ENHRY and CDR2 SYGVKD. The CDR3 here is CAISDGTQEKLFF. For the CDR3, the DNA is TGTGCCATCAGTGACGGGACACAGGAAAAACTGTTTTTT.

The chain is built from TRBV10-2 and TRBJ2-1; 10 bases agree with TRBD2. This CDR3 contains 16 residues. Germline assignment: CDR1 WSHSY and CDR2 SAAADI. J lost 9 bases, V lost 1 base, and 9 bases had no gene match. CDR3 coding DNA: TGCGCCAGCAGTGAGTATCCGGGACTAGCGAAATTTGAGCAGTTCTTC. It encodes CASSEYPGLAKFEQFF.

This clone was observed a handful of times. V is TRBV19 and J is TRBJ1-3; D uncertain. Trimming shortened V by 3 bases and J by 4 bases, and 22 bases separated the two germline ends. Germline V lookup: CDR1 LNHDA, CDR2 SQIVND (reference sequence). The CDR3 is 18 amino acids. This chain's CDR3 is CASSINFLGLQSGNTIYF. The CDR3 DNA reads TGTGCCAGTAGTATTAACTTTCTTGGACTGCAAAGCGGAAACACCATATATTTT.

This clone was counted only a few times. CDR3 DNA: TGTGCCAGCAGTCTATCTAGCGGAGCTAACTACGAGCAGTACTTC. This codes for CASSLSSGANYEQYF. This sequence joins TRBV2 and TRBJ2-7, with 7 bases aligning to TRBD2. The germline CDR1 and CDR2 sequences are SNHLY and FYNNEI. J was trimmed by 3 bases and V by 5 bases; bases with no gene match: 10. The length of the CDR3 is 15 residues. The full variable domain, in which reference TRBV2 and TRBJ2-7 provide the parts outside the CDR3, is EPEVTQTPSHQVTQMGQEVILRCVPISNHLYFYWYRQILGQKVEFLVSFYNNEISEKSEIFDDQFSVERPDGSNFTLKIRSTKLEDSAMYFCASSLSSGANYEQYFGPGTRLTVT.

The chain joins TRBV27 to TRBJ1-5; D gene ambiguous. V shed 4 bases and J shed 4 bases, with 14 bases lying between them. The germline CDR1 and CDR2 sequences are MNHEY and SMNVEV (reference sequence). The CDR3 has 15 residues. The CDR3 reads CASSWRYPANQPQHF. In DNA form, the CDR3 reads TGTGCCAGCAGTTGGAGGTACCCGGCTAATCAGCCCCAGCATTTT.

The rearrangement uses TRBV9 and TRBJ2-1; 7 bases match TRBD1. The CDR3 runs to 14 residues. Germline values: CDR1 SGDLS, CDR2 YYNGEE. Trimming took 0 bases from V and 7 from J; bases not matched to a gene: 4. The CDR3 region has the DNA TGTGCCAGCAGCGTAGTGGCAGGGGGAAATGAGCAGTTCTTC. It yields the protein CASSVVAGGNEQFF.

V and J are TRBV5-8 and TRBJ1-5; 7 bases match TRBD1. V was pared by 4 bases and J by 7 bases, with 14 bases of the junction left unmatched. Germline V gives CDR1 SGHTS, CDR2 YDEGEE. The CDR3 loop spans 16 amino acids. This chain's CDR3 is CASSTLGQQRHQPQHF. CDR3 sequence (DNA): TGTGCCAGCAGCACTCTGGGACAGCAAAGGCACCAGCCCCAGCATTTT. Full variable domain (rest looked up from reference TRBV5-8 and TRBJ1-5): EAGVTQSPTHLIKTRGQQATLRCSPISGHTSVYWYQQALGLGLQFLLWYDEGEERNRGNFPPRFSGRQFPNYSSELNVNALELEDSALYLCASSTLGQQRHQPQHFGDGTRLSIL.

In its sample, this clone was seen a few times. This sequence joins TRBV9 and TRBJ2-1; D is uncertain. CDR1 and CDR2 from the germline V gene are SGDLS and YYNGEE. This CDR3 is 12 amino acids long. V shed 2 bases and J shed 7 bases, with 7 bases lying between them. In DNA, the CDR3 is TGTGCCAGCAGCGTTTCGGTGAATGAGCAGTTCTTC. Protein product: CASSVSVNEQFF.

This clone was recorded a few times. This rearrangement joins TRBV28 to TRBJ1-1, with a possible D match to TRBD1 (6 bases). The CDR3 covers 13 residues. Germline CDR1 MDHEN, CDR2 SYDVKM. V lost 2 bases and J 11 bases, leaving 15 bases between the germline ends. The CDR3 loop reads CASSLRGRGGAFF. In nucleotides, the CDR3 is TGTGCCAGCAGTTTACGCGGGCGGGGGGGCGCTTTCTTT.